The 13 T cell receptor beta chains reported below all come from one sample, sequenced in a study of graft-versus-host responses after intestinal transplantation. Libraries were prepared by immunoSEQ multiplex PCR; TCRdb keeps only in-frame clonotypes and omits some of them. The sample carries tens of thousands of clones, 75% to 95% recorded once. Antigen specificity for these receptors is unknown. The sample was unstimulated CD8+ T cells sorted from spleen or lymph node cells, taken before intestinal transplant. The receptors were gathered from a human donor who received an intestinal transplant.

About this clone: The same CDR3 arises from other DNA sequences in this sample as well. V and J are TRBV5-1 and TRBJ2-7; 8 bases are shared with TRBD1. The germline V gene encodes CDR1 SGHRS and CDR2 YFSETQ. V gave up 2 bases and J gave up 0 bases; unmatched junction bases: 1. The CDR3 length is 14 residues. The CDR3, as DNA: TGCGCCAGCAGCTTAGGACAGGGCTCCTACGAGCAGTACTTC. This encodes CASSLGQGSYEQYF.

Turning to this clone: The identical CDR3 is also encoded by other nucleotide sequences in the sample. The chain uses TRBV29-1 and TRBJ2-7; 9 bases align to TRBD2. CDR3 length: 13 amino acids. Germline V gene sequence: CDR1 SQVTM, CDR2 ANQGSEA. Trimming at V came to 3 bases and at J to 1 base, leaving 1 base not matched to a gene. CDR3 bases: TGCAGCGTTGAGACTAGCGGTTCCTACGAGCAGTACTTC. Translation gives CSVETSGSYEQYF.

This sequence joins TRBV30 and TRBJ1-5; D remains ambiguous. V shed 1 base and J shed 5 bases, with 9 bases lying between them. CDR1 is GTSNPN and CDR2 is SVGIG in the germline V gene (reference sequence). The CDR3 has 13 residues. CDR3 coding DNA: TGTGCCTGGAGTGAAGTGGGCGATCAGCCCCAGCATTTT. Translating gives CAWSEVGDQPQHF. The full variable domain, completed using reference TRBV30 and TRBJ1-5, is SQTIHQWPATLVQPVGSPLSLECTVEGTSNPNLYWYRQAAGRGLQLLFYSVGIGQISSEVPQNLSASRPQDRQFILSSKKLLLSDSGFYLCAWSEVGDQPQHFGDGTRLSIL.

This rearrangement joins TRBV7-9 to TRBJ2-5; 8 bases align to TRBD2. Germline V lookup: CDR1 SEHNR, CDR2 FQNEAQ (reference sequence). J gave up 4 bases and V 4 bases, and 5 bases lay outside the gene matches. The CDR3 has 14 amino acids. Written as DNA, the CDR3 is TGTGCCAGCAGCTATAGCGGGGCTGGAGAGACCCAGTACTTC. Translating gives CASSYSGAGETQYF.

The chain couples TRBV5-4 to TRBJ2-5; 12 positions match TRBD2. V lost 0 bases, J lost 3 bases, and 0 bases stayed unmatched. The CDR3 sequence is 15 residues long. CDR1 is SGHNT, CDR2 YYREEE, per germline (reference sequence). DNA of the CDR3: TGTGCCAGCAGCTTGGGACTAGCGGGGGAAGAGACCCAGTACTTC. It codes for CASSLGLAGEETQYF.

The genes are TRBV7-2 and TRBJ1-1; D call uncertain. The V gene lost 0 bases and the J gene lost 1 base, with 9 bases spanning the gap. The CDR3 has 15 amino acids. Germline V gene sequence: CDR1 SGHTA, CDR2 FQGNSA. CDR3 loop: CASSLAGPGNTEAFF. The CDR3 DNA reads as TGTGCCAGCAGCTTAGCCGGCCCGGGGAACACTGAAGCTTTCTTT.

This clone was recorded only once. This rearrangement joins TRBV4-3 to TRBJ1-3, with D hard to call. Germline CDR1 is LGHNA and CDR2 is YSLEER. Deletions cut 6 bases from V and 3 bases from J, with 15 bases between. The CDR3 has 15 amino acids. The CDR3 protein is CASRHDVGSGNTIYF. For the CDR3, the DNA is TGCGCCAGCAGGCACGACGTGGGCAGTGGAAACACCATATATTTT.

This chain connects TRBV9 to TRBJ2-1; the D gene is possibly TRBD2 (6 bases). The V and J ends lost 2 bases and 1 base respectively, with 13 bases between them. Germline CDR1 reads SGDLS; CDR2 reads YYNGEE. The CDR3 loop spans 16 amino acids. CDR3 in DNA: TGTGCCAGCAGCGTTTTCCGGGACTCTTCCTACAATGAGCAGTTCTTC. Residues: CASSVFRDSSYNEQFF.

The CDR3 nucleotides read TGTGCCAGCAGCTATCACCCGCGGGACTCTAACACTGAAGCTTTCTTT. It encodes CASSYHPRDSNTEAFF. This chain links TRBV5-8 with TRBJ1-1, with TRBD1 as a possible D gene (5 bases). From germline, CDR1 is SGHTS and CDR2 YDEGEE. The CDR3 is 16 amino acids. Between the trimmed V and J ends, which lost 3 bases and 2 bases, there was a span of 17 bases.

The chain recombines TRBV19 with TRBJ2-3; 14 positions match TRBD2. After removal of 5 bases from V and 4 bases from J, the junction contained 5 bases not matched to a gene. From germline, CDR1 is LNHDA and CDR2 SQIVND (reference sequence). CDR3 size: 16 residues. DNA for the CDR3: TGTGCCAGTAGTGTCCTGACTAGCGGGGGGGCAGATACGCAGTATTTT. The encoded protein is CASSVLTSGGADTQYF.

This clone was counted once. The chain uses TRBV4-1 and TRBJ1-1, with D perhaps matching TRBD1 (6 bases). Looked up from germline, CDR1 is MGHRA and CDR2 is YSYEKL. The germline V and J ends were trimmed by 1 base and 0 bases, with 27 bases remaining between them. The CDR3 spans 21 residues. For the CDR3, the DNA is TGCGCCAGCAGCCAAGGATTGATTTGGGGGCATCCCATCGGTATGAACACTGAAGCTTTCTTT. This codes for CASSQGLIWGHPIGMNTEAFF.

The chain has TRBV30 and TRBJ2-7; D is possibly TRBD2 (5 bases). CDR3 size: 13 residues. Germline V gives CDR1 GTSNPN, CDR2 SVGIG (reference sequence). Trimming stripped 2 bases from V and 3 bases from J, with 11 bases between. The CDR3 sequence is CAWSPGEVYEQYF. CDR3 bases: TGTGCCTGGAGTCCCGGGGAAGTCTACGAGCAGTACTTC.

The V and J genes are TRBV27 and TRBJ2-7, with 9 bases fitting TRBD2. Germline V gene sequence: CDR1 MNHEY, CDR2 SMNVEV (reference sequence). The CDR3 is made up of 14 amino acids. V lost 4 bases and J lost 6; bases outside the gene matches: 7. The CDR3 sequence is CASSSGTSFSEQYF. The CDR3, as DNA: TGTGCCAGCAGTTCCGGGACTAGCTTCTCCGAGCAGTACTTC.